This T cell receptor (beta chain) was captured by sequencing in a study of blood T cell repertoires in COVID-19 (dated by TCRdb to 2019 to 2021). The study in broad terms: The collaborator samples originated in the United States, Italy and Spain and spanned the acute and convalescent phases of COVID-19. The prospective study material was composed of cDNA or gDNA derived from T cells, B-cell-depleted T cells, or PBMCs. The dataset comprised deeply sampled blood TCRbeta repertoires from subjects exposed to, actively infected with, or recovered from COVID-19. The repertoires were released in a freely available public database intended as a resource for research on the immune response to SARS-CoV-2. Samples came from the ongoing ImmuneRACE study (first 160 participants) plus 1,254 subjects from 6 global collaborators. The sample metadata nearly always contained a de-identified subject ID, COVID-19 status, age in years and sex. HLA class I and class II types, where available, came from metadata supplied by the sample provider rather than from assay-based typing.

Broader findings and caveats from the paper: Clinical and demographic metadata were provided uncurated, with the amount varying by source and participant.

Points on this clone: This receptor's antigen is unknown. It has no much larger one-base neighbor in the sample; base qualities were not kept.

Taken from the germline V gene, the CDR1 and CDR2 loops are SGHRS and YFSETQ. The CDR3 holds 14 amino acids from the cysteine to the phenylalanine. Only the CDR3 part of the read is kept: 42 bases, read in frame from the first base. Ends trimmed: V by 0 bases, J by 6 bases; bases unmatched to a gene: 5. Collaborating institutions collected whole blood in K2EDTA tubes following their own protocols. For TCRbeta analysis, collaborators shipped samples as frozen whole blood, isolated PBMCs, or DNA extracted from either of those sample types. The immunoSEQ Assay, a bias-controlled multiplex PCR, was used to amplify TCRbeta CDR3 regions from genomic DNA. The published analysis was carried out like this. The number of nucleated cells in each sample was estimated by amplification of reference gene primers within the assay. To quantify the absolute abundance of each unique TCRbeta CDR3 rearrangement, sequence reads were collapsed and filtered. Productive Simpson clonality was computed per sample as the square root of Simpson's diversity index over productive rearrangements. Entries here come from immuneACCESS through TCRdb and include only in-frame sequences with V and J called. Some clones fail to appear in such tables; in the studies checked, an unresolved V gene covers under half of the shortfall, and the cause of the remainder is unknown. Clone size and the V and J calls come from that table; the DNA yielded D and trimming. Within this sample are about 69,000 clones, with about four fifths of them counted one time only. Of the sample, 9% to 10% is held by the ten largest clones.

The chain is encoded by TRBV5-1 joined to TRBJ1-2, and 7 bases in between align with TRBD1. Sequencing was performed on peripheral blood. The TCR was taken from a woman older than 75 with acute or convalescent COVID-19. The CDR3 corresponds to CASSLEGGANGYTF. The DNA sequence is given as TGCGCCAGCAGCTTGGAAGGGGGCGCAAATGGCTACACCTTC.